What follows is one TCR beta chain and its context. Original analysis: Using reference gene primer amplification, nucleated cell counts were estimated. This table comes from immunoSEQ multiplex PCR, and its TCRdb copy is limited to in-frame clones, with some not included. V and J calls and clone size are as listed in that table; D and trimming were resolved from the DNA. The profile covers some 7,800 clones, with roughly 83% appearing a single time and roughly 15% taken by the ten largest. The data originate from a study of blood T cell repertoires in COVID-19. In the study overall: Samples of COVID-19 (acute and convalescent) were obtained from the United States, Italy and Spain. T cells, B-cell-depleted T cells, or PBMCs provided the cDNA or gDNA that served as material.

CDR3 length equals 13 residues. The germline V gene encodes CDR1 MNHEY and CDR2 SVGAGI. V was pared by 0 bases and J by 7 bases, with 7 bases between. This sequence joins TRBV6-5 and TRBJ2-1; D is perhaps TRBD1 (6 bases). The sequence derives from a woman aged 55-69 years with active COVID-19. Sequenced input: peripheral blood. The CDR3 coding sequence is TGTGCCAGCAGTTACTCCGACAGGAATGAGCAGTTCTTC. Translation gives CASSYSDRNEQFF.